This TCR beta chain was sequenced in a study of shared clonotypes between healthy human individuals. Overall study findings and caveats: Among several donors, approximately 5% of naive CD4 clonotypes were found in common.

Method: immunoSEQ multiplex PCR; TCRdb's copy keeps in-frame clones and lacks some. The sample consists of about 1.5 million clones, 95% to 99% of them appearing once. It was into CD45RA+ naive and CD45RA-negative memory subsets that the CD4+ cells were split. Note on this clone: As yet, its antigen is unknown. Other DNA sequences from this sample encode an identical CDR3 as well.

Germline CDR1 is MDHEN and CDR2 is SYDVKM. The length of the CDR3 is 14 residues. With 6 bases clipped from V and 0 bases from J, the junction kept 5 bases outside the gene matches. The sequence was collected from a man in his thirties or forties in good health. The chain is built from TRBV28 and TRBJ2-7; 7 bases map to TRBD1. Material: naive CD4+ T cells sorted from blood. Subset in this sample: CD45RA+ positively selected. The CDR3 here is CASSPGGSSYEQYF. The CDR3 nucleotides read TGTGCCAGCAGCCCAGGGGGAAGCTCCTACGAGCAGTACTTC.